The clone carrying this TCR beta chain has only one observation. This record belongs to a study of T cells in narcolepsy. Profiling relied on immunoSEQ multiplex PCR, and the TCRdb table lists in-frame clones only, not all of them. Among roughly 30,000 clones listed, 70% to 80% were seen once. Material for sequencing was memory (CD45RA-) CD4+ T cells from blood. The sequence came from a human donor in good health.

CDR3 nucleotides: TGTGCCAGCAGTTTCTCGCAGGCCTCTGTGGAGCAGTACTTC. It is translated as CASSFSQASVEQYF. The genes are TRBV28 and TRBJ2-7, with D unclear. The CDR3 consists of 14 residues. Germline assignment: CDR1 MDHEN and CDR2 SYDVKM. V was shortened by 3 bases and J by 7 bases, with 16 bases between the two germline ends.